The 17 T cell receptor beta chains in this list originate from one sample, sequenced in a study of blood T cell repertoires in COVID-19. Method: immunoSEQ multiplex PCR; TCRdb's copy keeps in-frame clones and lacks some. Counted here are about 180,000 clones, approximately 87% occurring once; the ten biggest clones make up approximately 18%. Sequences were obtained from peripheral blood. These receptors were collected from a person aged 65-85 years with COVID-19, enrolled during active disease.

V is TRBV19 and J is TRBJ1-2, with D possibly matching TRBD1 (6 bases). With 3 bases removed from V and 8 bases from J, the gap between germline ends came to 10 bases. Germline CDR1 reads LNHDA; CDR2 reads SQIVND (reference sequence). The CDR3 sequence is 12 residues long. Written as DNA, the CDR3 is TGTGCCAGTAGTATGTCAGGGGAAGGCTACACCTTC. As protein: CASSMSGEGYTF.

The chain employs TRBV29-1 and TRBJ2-5; D is uncertain. The CDR3 sequence is 12 residues long. V lost 2 bases and J lost 3, with 7 bases in between. Germline V gene data show CDR1 as SQVTM and CDR2 as ANQGSEA. The CDR3 DNA reads as TGCAGCGTTGAACTCTATAAAGAGACCCAGTACTTC. Protein product: CSVELYKETQYF.

The chain couples TRBV27 to TRBJ2-1; weak D call: TRBD2 (5 bases). CDR1 and CDR2 from the germline V gene are MNHEY and SMNVEV (reference sequence). The CDR3 totals 14 residues. The V and J ends lost 6 bases and 3 bases respectively, with 12 bases between them. The CDR3 DNA reads TGTGCCAGCAGCCTAACGGGAAGCTACAATGAGCAGTTCTTC. Its translation: CASSLTGSYNEQFF.

This chain connects TRBV6-2 or TRBV6-3 to TRBJ2-3; 7 positions agree with TRBD1. Trimming at V came to 8 bases and at J to 1 base, leaving 12 bases not matched to a gene. Germline-derived CDR1 and CDR2 are MNHEY and SVGEGT. The CDR3 sequence is 16 residues long. This CDR3 reads CASGLMRGLGTDTQYF. In nucleotides, the CDR3 is TGTGCCAGCGGCCTGATGAGGGGGCTTGGCACAGATACGCAGTATTTT.

This rearrangement joins TRBV7-9 to TRBJ2-7, with 10 bases that match TRBD1. The germline V gene has CDR1 SEHNR and CDR2 FQNEAQ (reference sequence). This CDR3 is built from 15 residues. The junction had 4 bases not matched to a gene; V was cut back by 5 bases and J by 0 bases. The CDR3 coding sequence is TGTGCCAGCAGCGGGGGACAGGGGTCCTCCTACGAGCAGTACTTC. Protein product: CASSGGQGSSYEQYF.

The chain recombines TRBV11-2 with TRBJ2-7, with D possibly being TRBD2 (5 bases). Germline V gene sequence: CDR1 SGHAT, CDR2 FQNNGV. Trimming left V 6 bases short and J 4 bases short, with 10 bases between. The CDR3 spans 12 residues. The CDR3 sequence is CASSFPGYEQYF. CDR3 nucleotide sequence: TGTGCCAGCAGTTTCCCGGGGTACGAGCAGTACTTC.

The chain is built from TRBV6-1 and TRBJ2-7; 8 nucleotides agree with TRBD2. Looked up from germline, CDR1 is MNHNS and CDR2 is SASEGT. J was trimmed by 0 bases and V by 3 bases; bases with no gene match: 7. The length of the CDR3 is 16 residues. CDR3 in DNA: TGTGCCAGCAGTGATATAGCGGGGCCCAGCTCCTACGAGCAGTACTTC. Amino acids: CASSDIAGPSSYEQYF.

The chain links TRBV2 to TRBJ2-7; the match to TRBD1 covers 9 bases. The germline gives CDR1 SNHLY, CDR2 FYNNEI. V trimming: 6 bases; J trimming: 2 bases; junction bases outside the gene matches: 5. This CDR3 region has 14 residues. CDR3 bases: TGTGCCAGCAGAGGACAGGGGATAACCTACGAGCAGTACTTC. It codes for CASRGQGITYEQYF.

The J gene is TRBJ2-7, the V gene TRBV6-2 or TRBV6-3; D ambiguous. This CDR3 is 14 amino acids long. V lost 2 bases and J 3 bases, leaving 11 bases between the germline ends. Germline V CDR1 and CDR2: MNHEY, SVGEGT. The CDR3 DNA reads as TGTGCCAGCAGTTACGTTCCAGGTAGCTACGAGCAGTACTTC. This encodes CASSYVPGSYEQYF.

This clone was detected only a few times. This chain links TRBV9 with TRBJ2-1; TRBD2 is a possible D gene (5 bases). V was clipped by 0 bases and J by 7 bases, with 14 bases between them. Germline-derived CDR1 and CDR2 are SGDLS and YYNGEE. This CDR3 has 15 residues. The CDR3 DNA reads as TGTGCCAGCAGCGTAGCCGGGAAGGTTATGAATGAGCAGTTCTTC. Its translation is CASSVAGKVMNEQFF.

This chain uses TRBV7-2 with TRBJ2-1, with 8 bases aligning to TRBD2. J gave up 6 bases and V 1 base, and 8 bases lay outside the gene matches. There are 16 residues in the CDR3. Germline loops: CDR1 SGHTA, CDR2 FQGNSA. The DNA for the CDR3 is TGTGCCAGCAGCTTAGTTCTTGGCGGGGGGCTCAATGAGCAGTTCTTC. This translates into CASSLVLGGGLNEQFF. The full variable domain, in which reference TRBV7-2 and TRBJ2-1 provide the parts outside the CDR3, is GAGVSQSPSNKVTEKGKDVELRCDPISGHTALYWYRQSLGQGLEFLIYFQGNSAPDKSGLPSDRFSAERTGGSVSTLTIQRTQQEDSAVYLCASSLVLGGGLNEQFFGPGTRLTVL.

The genes are TRBV20-1 and TRBJ2-1; D not certain. Trimming shortened V by 5 bases and J by 5 bases, and 7 bases separated the two germline ends. Germline loops: CDR1 DFQATT, CDR2 SNEGSKA (reference sequence). The CDR3 is 11 amino acids. The CDR3 loop is CSAHHNNEQFF. The CDR3 bases are TGCAGTGCTCACCACAACAATGAGCAGTTCTTC.

The gene calls are TRBV4-3 and TRBJ1-2, with D unclear. Germline V gene lookup returns CDR1 LGHNA and CDR2 YSLEER. This CDR3 region has 16 residues. Trimming pared 0 bases from V and 8 bases from J, leaving 19 bases between. The DNA for the CDR3 is TGCGCCAGCAGCCAAGATGCGGCGGCCTGGCGGGAGGGCTACACCTTC. It specifies CASSQDAAAWREGYTF.

The CDR3 DNA reads TGTGCCAGCAGTACCCACGGGGGGCAATATGGCTACACCTTC. It codes for CASSTHGGQYGYTF. The chain links TRBV27 to TRBJ1-2, with TRBD1 as a possible D gene (6 bases). CDR3 length: 14 residues. V lost 5 bases, J lost 5 bases, and 15 bases lay in between. In germline, CDR1 is MNHEY, CDR2 SMNVEV (reference sequence).

The chain employs TRBV24-1 and TRBJ2-1, with 9 bases matching TRBD1. CDR3 size: 15 residues. Germline V gives CDR1 KGHDR, CDR2 SFDVKD. Losses at the gene ends were 5 bases for V and 6 bases for J; bases not matched to a gene: 7. The CDR3 loop reads CATSARDRVPNEQFF. In DNA, the CDR3 is TGTGCCACCAGTGCCCGGGACAGGGTCCCCAATGAGCAGTTCTTC.

This clone was found a few times. This rearrangement joins TRBV12-3 or TRBV12-4 to TRBJ1-4; D may be TRBD1 (6 bases). Trimming shortened V by 0 bases and J by 8 bases, and 7 bases separated the two germline ends. The CDR3 has 13 amino acids. The CDR3 spells CASSLAGTEKLFF. The CDR3 region has the DNA TGTGCCAGCAGTTTAGCCGGGACAGAAAAACTGTTTTTT.

This chain connects TRBV28 to TRBJ1-1; tentative D call: TRBD1 (5 bases). From germline, CDR1 is MDHEN and CDR2 SYDVKM. This CDR3 spans 14 amino acids. Trimming cost V 3 bases and J 5 bases, with 13 bases left between them. CDR3 DNA: TGTGCCAGCAGTTTGGAGGGGCCCTGGACTGAAGCTTTCTTT. Protein product: CASSLEGPWTEAFF. The variable domain in full, with the rest retrieved from reference TRBV28 and TRBJ1-1, is DVKVTQSSRYLVKRTGEKVFLECVQDMDHENMFWYRQDPGLGLRLIYFSYDVKMKEKGDIPEGYSVSREKKERFSLILESASTNQTSMYLCASSLEGPWTEAFFGQGTRLTVV.